The 30 T cell receptor beta chains listed next were all sequenced from one sample in a study of blood T cell repertoires in COVID-19. Measured with immunoSEQ multiplex PCR; TCRdb has only the in-frame clones, and not every one. The sample holds some 80,000 clones, about four fifths seen once. The material sequenced was peripheral blood. These receptors came from a human donor in a cohort sampled during active COVID-19.

The chain employs TRBV28 and TRBJ2-7, with D hard to call. Germline-derived CDR1 and CDR2 are MDHEN and SYDVKM. V lost 6 bases and J lost 2, with 8 bases in between. CDR3 length: 12 amino acids. The CDR3 DNA reads TGTGCCAGCAGCGAGGAGACCTACGAGCAGTACTTC. This sequence encodes CASSEETYEQYF. The complete variable domain, with remaining parts taken from reference TRBV28 and TRBJ2-7, reads DVKVTQSSRYLVKRTGEKVFLECVQDMDHENMFWYRQDPGLGLRLIYFSYDVKMKEKGDIPEGYSVSREKKERFSLILESASTNQTSMYLCASSEETYEQYFGPGTRLTVT.

The gene calls are TRBV9 and TRBJ2-3, with 8 nucleotides matching TRBD2. Germline assignment: CDR1 SGDLS and CDR2 YYNGEE. This CDR3 is built from 16 residues. With 0 bases clipped from V and 2 bases from J, the junction kept 5 bases outside the gene matches. DNA of the CDR3: TGTGCCAGCAGCGTAGGTAGCGGGGCCTACACAGATACGCAGTATTTT. Its translation: CASSVGSGAYTDTQYF.

The gene calls are TRBV5-4 and TRBJ1-1; 7 bases agree with TRBD1. V lost 4 bases to trimming and J lost 4 bases; unmatched junction nucleotides: 4. CDR3 length equals 13 residues. Germline V gene data show CDR1 as SGHNT and CDR2 as YYREEE (reference sequence). CDR3 sequence: CASSTSGGTEAFF. CDR3 nucleotides: TGTGCCAGCAGCACCTCAGGGGGCACTGAAGCTTTCTTT.

This clone was seen only once. The chain recombines TRBV1 with TRBJ2-7; the table's D call TRBD2 went unverified against the DNA. TRBV1 is noted as a pseudogene. The CDR3 sequence is 15 residues long. CDR3 bases: TGCACCAGCAGCCAACAGACTAGCGGGAACCACGAGCAGTACTTC. This sequence encodes CTSSQQTSGNHEQYF.

This clone appeared a single time. The same CDR3 arises from other DNA sequences in this sample as well. This sequence joins TRBV19 and TRBJ1-5; D not certain. In germline, CDR1 is LNHDA, CDR2 SQIVND (reference sequence). CDR3 length equals 14 residues. With 0 bases removed from V and 4 bases from J, the gap between germline ends came to 7 bases. CDR3 coding DNA: TGTGCCAGTAGTATAGATCGGGTAAATCAGCCCCAGCATTTT. It encodes CASSIDRVNQPQHF.

V gene TRBV10-3 combines with J gene TRBJ2-7; 16 nucleotides agree with TRBD2. This CDR3 has 16 amino acids. V trimming: 7 bases; J trimming: 3 bases; junction bases outside the gene matches: 6. In germline, CDR1 is ENHRY, CDR2 SYGVKD. The CDR3 DNA is TGTGCCATCAATACAGGGACTAGCGGGAGGGTCTACGAGCAGTACTTC. It codes for CAINTGTSGRVYEQYF.

This chain connects TRBV18 to TRBJ2-2; 10 nucleotides align to TRBD2. This CDR3 region has 15 residues. V gave up 2 bases and J gave up 6 bases; unmatched junction bases: 3. Germline-derived CDR1 and CDR2 are KGHSH and LQKENI. CDR3 residues: CASSPGTSVSGELFF. As DNA, the CDR3 is TGTGCCAGCTCACCAGGGACTAGCGTTTCCGGGGAGCTGTTTTTT.

The chain couples TRBV18 to TRBJ2-7; no definite D call. CDR3 size: 14 residues. V gave up 0 bases and J gave up 2 bases, with 8 bases separating them. Germline assignment: CDR1 KGHSH and CDR2 LQKENI. The CDR3 nucleotides are TGTGCCAGCTCACCACCGGGCAACCCCTACGAGCAGTACTTC. Its translation is CASSPPGNPYEQYF.

The chain couples TRBV5-1 to TRBJ2-7; no firm D call. The CDR3 is made up of 12 amino acids. V was pared by 0 bases and J by 6 bases, with 7 bases between. Per germline, CDR1 SGHRS and CDR2 YFSETQ. The CDR3 nucleotides are TGCGCCAGCAGCTTGGAAATCGGCGAGCAGTACTTC. It encodes CASSLEIGEQYF.

The CDR3 loop reads CASSEDRMTQETQYF. The CDR3 DNA reads as TGTGCCAGCAGTGAGGACAGGATGACCCAAGAGACCCAGTACTTC. The chain couples TRBV2 to TRBJ2-5; 7 nucleotides align to TRBD1. The CDR3 contains 15 residues. Germline V lookup: CDR1 SNHLY, CDR2 FYNNEI. The ends lost 3 bases at V and 1 base at J; junction bases unmatched: 5.

The chain uses TRBV11-2 and TRBJ2-7, with TRBD2 as a possible D gene (5 bases). The CDR3 runs to 13 residues. Germline-derived CDR1 and CDR2 are SGHAT and FQNNGV. V was pared by 5 bases and J by 10 bases, with 18 bases between. In DNA form, the CDR3 reads TGTGCCAGCAGCCCCGACCCAGCCTCTAGCCAGTACTTC. Its translation is CASSPDPASSQYF.

The chain's CDR3 is CASSHGTTNQPQHF. CDR3 sequence (DNA): TGTGCCAGCAGCCATGGGACAACCAATCAGCCCCAGCATTTT. The J gene is TRBJ1-5, the V gene TRBV5-6, with D possibly being TRBD1 (6 bases). CDR3 length: 14 amino acids. The V end lost 4 bases, the J end lost 3 bases, and 11 bases lay between the germline ends. The germline CDR1 and CDR2 sequences are SGHDT and YYEEEE.

The chain is built from TRBV5-1 and TRBJ2-3; D possibly corresponds to TRBD2 (6 bases). Deletions cut 5 bases from V and 2 bases from J, with 9 bases between. Germline V gene sequence: CDR1 SGHRS, CDR2 YFSETQ. The CDR3 runs 13 residues. The CDR3 loop reads CASRGGDTDTQYF. The CDR3 region has the DNA TGCGCCAGCAGGGGGGGAGACACAGATACGCAGTATTTT.

The V and J genes are TRBV6-4 and TRBJ1-1; tentatively, D is TRBD1 (5 bases). The CDR3 is 17 amino acids. Germline loops: CDR1 MRHNA, CDR2 SNTAGT. V was shortened by 6 bases and J by 3 bases, with 23 bases between the two germline ends. The CDR3 bases are TGTGCCAGCAGCGTGACAGAGCCAATAAGAAGATACACTGAAGCTTTCTTT. Translating it yields CASSVTEPIRRYTEAFF.

The V and J genes are TRBV13 and TRBJ2-5; D may be TRBD2 (6 bases). CDR3 length: 17 amino acids. Trimming took off 8 bases at V and 5 bases at J, with 27 bases between the two ends. In germline, CDR1 is PRHDT, CDR2 FYEKMQ (reference sequence). The CDR3 protein is CASSFSGVEKRGETQYF. In DNA, the CDR3 is TGTGCCAGCTCCTTTAGCGGAGTGGAGAAGAGAGGGGAGACCCAGTACTTC.

This clone was seen a handful of times. This sequence joins TRBV7-9 and TRBJ2-1; 9 bases fit TRBD2. The germline V gene encodes CDR1 SEHNR and CDR2 FQNEAQ (reference sequence). The CDR3 sequence is 15 residues long. Trimming cost V 3 bases and J 8 bases; bases outside gene matches: 8. The CDR3 DNA is TGTGCCAGCAGCTTGGGCGGGGGGGCATCGGATGAGCAGTTCTTC. This gives the protein CASSLGGGASDEQFF.

The V gene is TRBV7-8, the J gene TRBJ1-2, with 8 bases lining up with TRBD1. V lost 3 bases to trimming and J lost 6 bases; unmatched junction nucleotides: 12. Germline V CDR1 and CDR2: SGHVS, FQNEAQ. The length of the CDR3 is 16 residues. The chain's CDR3 is CASSFREAQGADGYTF. DNA for the CDR3: TGTGCCAGCAGCTTTAGGGAGGCCCAGGGGGCAGATGGCTACACCTTC.

The rearrangement links TRBV2 to TRBJ2-5; 8 nucleotides agree with TRBD1. The J segment lost 12 bases and the V segment lost 6 bases, leaving 3 bases of the junction unmatched. This CDR3 is built from 10 residues. The germline CDR1 and CDR2 sequences are SNHLY and FYNNEI. The CDR3 bases are TGTGCCAGCAGATCGGGACAGGAGTACTTC. It is translated as CASRSGQEYF.

The chain combines TRBV9 with TRBJ2-3; 9 positions agree with TRBD2. This CDR3 has 17 amino acids. Per germline, CDR1 SGDLS and CDR2 YYNGEE. The J segment lost 1 base and the V segment lost 0 bases, leaving 6 bases of the junction unmatched. The CDR3 region has the DNA TGTGCCAGCAGCGTAGCTGGGGCTAGCGGGGGCACAGATACGCAGTATTTT. Translation: CASSVAGASGGTDTQYF. The full variable domain, rest sourced from reference TRBV9 and TRBJ2-3, is DSGVTQTPKHLITATGQRVTLRCSPRSGDLSVYWYQQSLDQGLQFLIQYYNGEERAKGNILERFSAQQFPDLHSELNLSSLELGDSALYFCASSVAGASGGTDTQYFGPGTRLTVL.

The gene calls are TRBV3-1 (or the pseudogene TRBV3-2) and TRBJ1-3; D uncertain. The V gene lost 4 bases and the J gene lost 3 bases, with 10 bases spanning the gap. The CDR3 covers 14 residues. CDR1 is LGHDT and CDR2 is YNNKEL in the germline V gene (reference sequence). The CDR3: CASSPGGGGNTIYF. CDR3 in DNA: TGTGCCAGCAGCCCGGGAGGTGGTGGAAACACCATATATTTT.

The chain joins TRBV5-1 to TRBJ2-7; a possible D gene is TRBD2 (5 bases). The germline V and J ends were trimmed by 4 bases and 4 bases, with 15 bases remaining between them. Germline CDR1 SGHRS, CDR2 YFSETQ. This CDR3 has 14 residues. In DNA form, the CDR3 reads TGCGCCAGCAGCGTGGCTGTCGGGAATTACGAGCAGTACTTC. This gives the protein CASSVAVGNYEQYF.

CDR3 nucleotide sequence: TGTGCCAGCGGACGGACAGGGGCTCCGGACACCATATATTTT. Translation: CASGRTGAPDTIYF. The chain carries TRBV6-5 and TRBJ1-3, with 9 nucleotides matching TRBD1. Trimming cost V 8 bases and J 8 bases; bases outside gene matches: 10. This CDR3 is built from 14 residues. Germline V gene sequence: CDR1 MNHEY, CDR2 SVGAGI.

V and J are TRBV6-5 and TRBJ1-6; tentatively, D is TRBD1 (5 bases). Germline CDR1 and CDR2: MNHEY and SVGAGI. The V and J ends lost 2 bases and 6 bases respectively, with 8 bases between them. This CDR3 is built from 14 residues. The CDR3 reads CASSYGGGNSPLHF. The CDR3 nucleotides are TGTGCCAGCAGTTACGGGGGAGGTAATTCACCCCTCCACTTT.

The chain recombines TRBV5-4 with TRBJ2-3; D may be TRBD1 (6 bases). Trimming stripped 3 bases from V and 3 bases from J, with 17 bases between. Looked up from germline, CDR1 is SGHNT and CDR2 is YYREEE (reference sequence). This CDR3 has 16 residues. For the CDR3, the DNA is TGTGCCAGCAGCTCCGGCCCGGGACAAATAACAGATACGCAGTATTTT. It is translated as CASSSGPGQITDTQYF. Drawing the rest from reference TRBV5-4 and TRBJ2-3, the complete variable domain is ETGVTQSPTHLIKTRGQQVTLRCSSQSGHNTVSWYQQALGQGPQFIFQYYREEENGRGNFPPRFSGLQFPNYSSELNVNALELDDSALYLCASSSGPGQITDTQYFGPGTRLTVL.

This chain uses TRBV11-3 with TRBJ1-1; 8 bases fit TRBD1. V shed 2 bases and J 1 base; nucleotides not matched to a gene: 6. Germline V gene data show CDR1 as SGHNT and CDR2 as YENEEA. The CDR3 runs 16 residues. The CDR3 DNA reads as TGTGCCAGCAGCTTATCTCACGGACAGGGGAACACTGAAGCTTTCTTT. Amino acid sequence: CASSLSHGQGNTEAFF.

This chain uses TRBV2 with TRBJ1-1, with D possibly being TRBD1 (6 bases). The germline gives CDR1 SNHLY, CDR2 FYNNEI. The V gene lost 5 bases and the J gene lost 10 bases, with 14 bases spanning the gap. The CDR3 extends over 12 amino acids. In nucleotides, the CDR3 is TGTGCCAGCAGTTACAGGGAAGAGGTAGCTTTCTTT. This codes for CASSYREEVAFF.

This clone was seen only once. The V call is TRBV12-5, the J call TRBJ1-1; D not certain. Germline CDR1 and CDR2: LGHNT and FRNRAP. The CDR3 totals 14 residues. V was clipped by 6 bases and J by 3 bases, with 14 bases between them. The CDR3, as DNA: TGTGCTAGTGGCCGGGTGGTGGCTCACACTGAAGCTTTCTTT. Translating it yields CASGRVVAHTEAFF. Combining the CDR3 with reference TRBV12-5 and TRBJ1-1 gives the whole variable domain DARVTQTPRHKVTEMGQEVTMRCQPILGHNTVFWYRQTMMQGLELLAYFRNRAPLDDSGMPKDRFSAEMPDATLATLKIQPSEPRDSAVYFCASGRVVAHTEAFFGQGTRLTVV.

The chain couples TRBV2 to TRBJ1-2; 8 bases match TRBD1. With 5 bases clipped from V and 7 bases from J, the junction kept 3 bases outside the gene matches. The CDR3 totals 12 residues. CDR1 is SNHLY and CDR2 is FYNNEI in the germline V gene. This chain's CDR3 is CASSQQGGGYTF. DNA of the CDR3: TGTGCCAGCAGTCAACAGGGGGGTGGCTACACCTTC.

The genes are TRBV28 and TRBJ2-7, with TRBD1 identical over 8 bases. Germline V CDR1 and CDR2: MDHEN, SYDVKM. The CDR3 runs 14 residues. V lost 1 base, J lost 4 bases, and 3 bases stayed unmatched. CDR3 sequence: CASSLLRQGYEQYF. CDR3 nucleotides: TGTGCCAGCAGTTTATTGCGACAGGGGTACGAGCAGTACTTC.

The chain joins TRBV9 to TRBJ1-6, with 8 bases fitting TRBD1. Germline loops: CDR1 SGDLS, CDR2 YYNGEE. The CDR3 is 15 residues long. With V trimmed by 0 bases and J by 9 bases, 5 bases remained unmatched. CDR3 in amino acids: CASSVAETGASPLHF. CDR3 nucleotide sequence: TGTGCCAGCAGCGTAGCCGAGACAGGGGCTTCACCCCTCCACTTT. Filled out from reference TRBV9 and TRBJ1-6, the complete variable domain reads DSGVTQTPKHLITATGQRVTLRCSPRSGDLSVYWYQQSLDQGLQFLIQYYNGEERAKGNILERFSAQQFPDLHSELNLSSLELGDSALYFCASSVAETGASPLHFGNGTRLTVT.